The present T cell receptor beta chain was sequenced within a study of CD8 T cell repertoires and HIV-1 epitope variants. Germline-derived CDR1 and CDR2 are MNHEY and SMNVEV (reference sequence). The ends lost 5 bases at V and 4 bases at J; junction bases unmatched: 9. The CDR3 spans 16 residues. On this clone itself: What it binds is not known.

Clones were sequenced by immunoSEQ multiplex PCR, and TCRdb holds only the in-frame ones, with some missing. The table records over 5,000 clones, approximately 70% of them present only once. General study points: About ten TCR beta clonotypes were antigen-specific, more than five apparently recognizing autologous or escape variants.

What was sequenced was cultured CD8+ T cells derived from PBMCs. V is TRBV27 and J is TRBJ2-2, with 8 bases lining up with TRBD1. This TCR was sampled from a male donor with HIV. In nucleotides, the CDR3 is TGTGCCAGCAGTCCTCGGGACAGGAAGGGCACCGGGGAGCTGTTTTTT. Its translation is CASSPRDRKGTGELFF.